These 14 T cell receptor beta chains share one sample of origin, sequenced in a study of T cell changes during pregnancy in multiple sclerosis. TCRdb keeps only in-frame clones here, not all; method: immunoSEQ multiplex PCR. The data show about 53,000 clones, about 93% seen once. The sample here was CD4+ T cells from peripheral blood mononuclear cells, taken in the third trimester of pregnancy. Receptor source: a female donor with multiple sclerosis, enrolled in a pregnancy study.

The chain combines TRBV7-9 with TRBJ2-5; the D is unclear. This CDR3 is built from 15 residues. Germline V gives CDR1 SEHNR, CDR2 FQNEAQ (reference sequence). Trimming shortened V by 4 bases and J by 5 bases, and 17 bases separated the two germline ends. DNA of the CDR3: TGTGCCAGCAGCTCTCCCGTTATCGAGTGGGAGACCCAGTACTTC. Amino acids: CASSSPVIEWETQYF.

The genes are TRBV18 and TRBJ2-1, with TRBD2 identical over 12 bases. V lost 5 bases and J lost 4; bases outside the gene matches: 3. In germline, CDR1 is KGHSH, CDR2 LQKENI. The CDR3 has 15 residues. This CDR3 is CASSTSGGKYNEQFF. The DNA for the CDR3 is TGTGCCAGCTCAACTAGCGGGGGGAAATACAATGAGCAGTTCTTC.

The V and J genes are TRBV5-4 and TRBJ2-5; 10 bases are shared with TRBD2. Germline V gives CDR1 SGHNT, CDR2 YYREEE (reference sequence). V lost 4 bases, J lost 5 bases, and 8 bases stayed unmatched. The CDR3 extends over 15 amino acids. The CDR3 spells CASSPSGGASETQYF. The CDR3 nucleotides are TGTGCCAGCAGCCCAAGCGGGGGGGCCTCTGAGACCCAGTACTTC.

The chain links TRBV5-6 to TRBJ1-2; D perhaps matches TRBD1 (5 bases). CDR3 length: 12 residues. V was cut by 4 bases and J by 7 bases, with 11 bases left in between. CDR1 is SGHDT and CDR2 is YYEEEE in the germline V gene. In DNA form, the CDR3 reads TGTGCCAGCAGCCCGGACACTGGTGGCTACACCTTC. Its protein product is CASSPDTGGYTF.

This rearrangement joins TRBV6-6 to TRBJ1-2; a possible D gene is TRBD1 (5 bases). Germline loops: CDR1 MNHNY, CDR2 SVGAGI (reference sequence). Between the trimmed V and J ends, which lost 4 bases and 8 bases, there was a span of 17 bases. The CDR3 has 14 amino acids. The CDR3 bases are TGTGCCAGCAGTTCACCCGCTCAGGGTTACGGCTACACCTTC. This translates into CASSSPAQGYGYTF.

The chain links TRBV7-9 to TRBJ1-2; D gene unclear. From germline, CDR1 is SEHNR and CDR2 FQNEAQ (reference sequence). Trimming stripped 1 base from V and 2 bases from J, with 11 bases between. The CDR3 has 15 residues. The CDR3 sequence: CASSLGFGENYGYTF. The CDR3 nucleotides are TGTGCCAGCAGCTTAGGTTTCGGGGAGAACTATGGCTACACCTTC.

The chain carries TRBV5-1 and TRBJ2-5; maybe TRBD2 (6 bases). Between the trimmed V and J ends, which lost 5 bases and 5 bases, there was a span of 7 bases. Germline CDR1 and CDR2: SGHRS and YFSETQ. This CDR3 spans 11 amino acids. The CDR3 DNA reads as TGCGCCAGCAGGCTAGCGGAGACCCAGTACTTC. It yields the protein CASRLAETQYF. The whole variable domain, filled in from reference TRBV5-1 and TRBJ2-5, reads KAGVTQTPRYLIKTRGQQVTLSCSPISGHRSVSWYQQTPGQGLQFLFEYFSETQRNKGNFPGRFSGRQFSNSRSEMNVSTLELGDSALYLCASRLAETQYFGPGTRLLVL.

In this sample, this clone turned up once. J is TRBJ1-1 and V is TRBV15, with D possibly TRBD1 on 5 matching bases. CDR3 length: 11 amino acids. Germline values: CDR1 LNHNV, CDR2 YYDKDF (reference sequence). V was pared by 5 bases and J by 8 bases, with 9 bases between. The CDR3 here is CATSLGGEAFF. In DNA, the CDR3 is TGTGCCACCAGCCTGGGGGGAGAAGCTTTCTTT.

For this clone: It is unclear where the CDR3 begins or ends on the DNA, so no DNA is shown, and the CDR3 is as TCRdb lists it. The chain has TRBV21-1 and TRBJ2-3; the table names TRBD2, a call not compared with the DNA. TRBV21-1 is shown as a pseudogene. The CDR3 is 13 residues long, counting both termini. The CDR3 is CASSYLCTDTQYF.

CDR3 DNA sequence: TGTGCCATCAGTGAGTCGGATCAAATAATGAAGGGGGACACCGGGGAGCTGTTTTTT. Translating it yields CAISESDQIMKGDTGELFF. The V call is TRBV10-3, the J call TRBJ2-2; possibly TRBD1 for D (6 bases). The length of the CDR3 is 19 residues. The V gene lost 0 bases and the J gene lost 3 bases, with 20 bases spanning the gap. Germline CDR1 is ENHRY and CDR2 is SYGVKD.

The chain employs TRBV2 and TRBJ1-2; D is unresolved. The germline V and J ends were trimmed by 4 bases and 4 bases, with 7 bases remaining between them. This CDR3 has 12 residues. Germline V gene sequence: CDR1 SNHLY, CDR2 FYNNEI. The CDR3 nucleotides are TGTGCCAGCAGTGGACACTTCTATGGCTACACCTTC. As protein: CASSGHFYGYTF.

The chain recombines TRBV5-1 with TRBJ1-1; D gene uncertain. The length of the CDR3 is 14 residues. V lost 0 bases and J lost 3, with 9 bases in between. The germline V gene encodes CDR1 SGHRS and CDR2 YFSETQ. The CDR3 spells CASSLGSRDTEAFF. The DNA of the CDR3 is TGCGCCAGCAGCTTGGGGAGCCGCGACACTGAAGCTTTCTTT. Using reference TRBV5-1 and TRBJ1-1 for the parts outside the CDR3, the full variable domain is KAGVTQTPRYLIKTRGQQVTLSCSPISGHRSVSWYQQTPGQGLQFLFEYFSETQRNKGNFPGRFSGRQFSNSRSEMNVSTLELGDSALYLCASSLGSRDTEAFFGQGTRLTVV.

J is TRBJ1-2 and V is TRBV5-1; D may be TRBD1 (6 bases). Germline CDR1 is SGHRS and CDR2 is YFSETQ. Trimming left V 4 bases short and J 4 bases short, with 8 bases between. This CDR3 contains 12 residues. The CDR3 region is CASSTGTYGYTF. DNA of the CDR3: TGCGCCAGCAGCACAGGGACCTATGGCTACACCTTC.

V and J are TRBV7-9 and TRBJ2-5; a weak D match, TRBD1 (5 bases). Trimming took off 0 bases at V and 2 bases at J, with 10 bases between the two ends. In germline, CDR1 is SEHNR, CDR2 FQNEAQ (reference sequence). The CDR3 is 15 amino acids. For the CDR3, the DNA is TGTGCCAGCAGCTTAGCAAGGGGTCTACAAGAGACCCAGTACTTC. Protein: CASSLARGLQETQYF.